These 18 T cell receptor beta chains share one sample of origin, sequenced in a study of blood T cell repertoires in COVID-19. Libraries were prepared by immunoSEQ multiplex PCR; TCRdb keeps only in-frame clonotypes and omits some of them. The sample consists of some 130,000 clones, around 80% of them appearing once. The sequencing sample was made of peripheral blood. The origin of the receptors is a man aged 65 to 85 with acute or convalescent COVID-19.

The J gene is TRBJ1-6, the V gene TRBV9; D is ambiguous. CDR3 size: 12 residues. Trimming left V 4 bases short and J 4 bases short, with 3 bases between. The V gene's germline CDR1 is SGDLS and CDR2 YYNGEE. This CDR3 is CASSTYNSPLHF. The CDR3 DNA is TGTGCCAGCAGCACTTATAATTCACCCCTCCACTTT.

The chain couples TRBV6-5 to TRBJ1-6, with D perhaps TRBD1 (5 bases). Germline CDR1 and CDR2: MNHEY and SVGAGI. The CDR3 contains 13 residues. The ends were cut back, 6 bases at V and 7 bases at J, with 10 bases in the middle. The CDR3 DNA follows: TGTGCCAGCAGCTCCAGGGAAAATTCACCCCTCCACTTT. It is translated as CASSSRENSPLHF.

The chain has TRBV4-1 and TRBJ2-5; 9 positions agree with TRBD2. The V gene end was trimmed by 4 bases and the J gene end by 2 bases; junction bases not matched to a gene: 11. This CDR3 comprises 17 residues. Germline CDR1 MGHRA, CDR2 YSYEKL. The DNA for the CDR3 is TGCGCCAGCAGCCTACGGACTCGCGGGGGGGGGCAAGAGACCCAGTACTTC. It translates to CASSLRTRGGGQETQYF.

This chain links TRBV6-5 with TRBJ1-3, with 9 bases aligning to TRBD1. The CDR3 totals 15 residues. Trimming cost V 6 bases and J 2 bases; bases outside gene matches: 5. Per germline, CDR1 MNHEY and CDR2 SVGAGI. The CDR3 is CASRAGTGTGNTIYF. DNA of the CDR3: TGTGCCAGCAGGGCCGGGACAGGGACTGGAAACACCATATATTTT.

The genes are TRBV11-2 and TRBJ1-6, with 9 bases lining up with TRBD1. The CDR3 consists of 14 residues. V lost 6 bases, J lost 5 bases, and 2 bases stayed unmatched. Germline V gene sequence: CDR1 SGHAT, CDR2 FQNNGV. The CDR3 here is CASRGQGDNSPLHF. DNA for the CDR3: TGTGCCAGCAGGGGACAGGGCGATAATTCACCCCTCCACTTT.

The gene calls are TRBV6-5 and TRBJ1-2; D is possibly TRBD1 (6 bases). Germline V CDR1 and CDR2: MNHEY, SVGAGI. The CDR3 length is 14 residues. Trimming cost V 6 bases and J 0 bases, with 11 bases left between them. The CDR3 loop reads CASSPRGANYGYTF. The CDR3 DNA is TGTGCCAGCAGCCCCAGGGGTGCTAACTATGGCTACACCTTC.

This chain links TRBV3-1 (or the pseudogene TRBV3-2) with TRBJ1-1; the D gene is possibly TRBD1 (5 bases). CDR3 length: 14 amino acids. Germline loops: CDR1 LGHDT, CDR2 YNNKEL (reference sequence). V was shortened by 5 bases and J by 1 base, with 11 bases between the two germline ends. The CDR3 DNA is TGTGCCAGCAGCGTCATGACAGCGAACACTGAAGCTTTCTTT. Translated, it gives CASSVMTANTEAFF.

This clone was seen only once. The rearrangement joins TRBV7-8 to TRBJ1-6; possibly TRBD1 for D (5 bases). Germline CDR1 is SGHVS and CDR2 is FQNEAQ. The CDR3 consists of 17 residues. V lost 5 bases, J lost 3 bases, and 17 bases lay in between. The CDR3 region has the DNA TGTGCCAGCAGCACAAAAGCGGGGCCCCTCTATAATTCACCCCTCCACTTT. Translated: CASSTKAGPLYNSPLHF.

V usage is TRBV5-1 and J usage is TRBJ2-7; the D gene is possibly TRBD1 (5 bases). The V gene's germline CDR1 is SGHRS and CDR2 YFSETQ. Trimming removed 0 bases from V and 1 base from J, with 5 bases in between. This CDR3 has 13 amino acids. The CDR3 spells CASSLDRSYEQYF. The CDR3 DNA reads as TGCGCCAGCAGCTTGGACAGGTCCTACGAGCAGTACTTC.

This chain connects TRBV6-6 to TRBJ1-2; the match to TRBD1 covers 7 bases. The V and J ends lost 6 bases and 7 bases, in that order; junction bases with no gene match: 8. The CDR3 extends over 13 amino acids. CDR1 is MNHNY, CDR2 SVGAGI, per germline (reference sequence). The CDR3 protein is CASSRTGWGGYTF. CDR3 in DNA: TGTGCCAGCAGCCGGACAGGCTGGGGTGGCTACACCTTC.

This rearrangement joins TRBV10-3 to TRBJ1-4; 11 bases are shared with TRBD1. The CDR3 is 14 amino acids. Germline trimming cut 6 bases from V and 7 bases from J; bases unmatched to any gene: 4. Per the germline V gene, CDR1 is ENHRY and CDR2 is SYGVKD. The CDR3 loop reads CAISPDRGLEKLFF. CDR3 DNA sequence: TGTGCCATCAGCCCGGACAGGGGGCTTGAAAAACTGTTTTTT.

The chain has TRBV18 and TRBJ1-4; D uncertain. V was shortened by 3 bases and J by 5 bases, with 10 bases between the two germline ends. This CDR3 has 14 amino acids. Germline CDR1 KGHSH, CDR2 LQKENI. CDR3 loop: CASSPETSNEKLFF. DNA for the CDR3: TGTGCCAGCTCACCCGAGACATCCAATGAAAAACTGTTTTTT. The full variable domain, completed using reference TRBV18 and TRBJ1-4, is NAGVMQNPRHLVRRRGQEARLRCSPMKGHSHVYWYRQLPEEGLKFMVYLQKENIIDESGMPKERFSAEFPKEGPSILRIQQVVRGDSAAYFCASSPETSNEKLFFGSGTQLSVL.

CDR3 sequence: CASSSGLAGEGETQYF. For the CDR3, the DNA is TGCGCCAGCAGCTCCGGACTAGCGGGGGAGGGAGAGACCCAGTACTTC. The chain couples TRBV5-1 to TRBJ2-5, with 13 positions matching TRBD2. Germline CDR1 reads SGHRS; CDR2 reads YFSETQ. The V and J ends lost 3 bases and 4 bases, in that order; junction bases with no gene match: 6. The CDR3 contains 16 residues.

The CDR3 sequence is CASTGGLDTQYF. The CDR3 DNA reads as TGTGCCAGCACGGGGGGGCTGGATACGCAGTATTTT. The chain links TRBV2 to TRBJ2-3; 8 nucleotides line up with TRBD2. Per germline, CDR1 SNHLY and CDR2 FYNNEI. The J segment lost 6 bases and the V segment lost 7 bases, leaving 3 bases of the junction unmatched. CDR3 length equals 12 residues.

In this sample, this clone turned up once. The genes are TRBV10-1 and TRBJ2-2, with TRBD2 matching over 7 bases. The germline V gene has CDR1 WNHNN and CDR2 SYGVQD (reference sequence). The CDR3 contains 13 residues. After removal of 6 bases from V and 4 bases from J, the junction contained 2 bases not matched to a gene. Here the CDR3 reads CASSWEGTGELFF. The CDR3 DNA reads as TGCGCCAGCAGCTGGGAGGGCACCGGGGAGCTGTTTTTT.

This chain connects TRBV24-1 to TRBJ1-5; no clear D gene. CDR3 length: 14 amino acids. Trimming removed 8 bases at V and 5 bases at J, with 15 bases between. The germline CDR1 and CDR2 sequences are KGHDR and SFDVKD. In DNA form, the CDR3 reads TGTGCCACCAAGCGAGCACCGAGGGATCAGCCCCAGCATTTT. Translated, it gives CATKRAPRDQPQHF.

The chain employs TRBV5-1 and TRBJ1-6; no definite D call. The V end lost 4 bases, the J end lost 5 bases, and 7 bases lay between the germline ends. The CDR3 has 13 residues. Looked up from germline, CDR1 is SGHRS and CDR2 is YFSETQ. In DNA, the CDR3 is TGCGCCAGCAGCCGAGATAATAATTCACCCCTCCACTTT. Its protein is CASSRDNNSPLHF.

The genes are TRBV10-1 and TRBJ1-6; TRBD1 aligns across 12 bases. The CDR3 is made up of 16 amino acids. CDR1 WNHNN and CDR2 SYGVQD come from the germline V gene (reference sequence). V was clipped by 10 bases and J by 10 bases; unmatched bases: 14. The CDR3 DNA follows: TGCGCCACCCTCGGGGGGGACAGGGGGCCTCAGTCACCCCTCCACTTT. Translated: CATLGGDRGPQSPLHF.